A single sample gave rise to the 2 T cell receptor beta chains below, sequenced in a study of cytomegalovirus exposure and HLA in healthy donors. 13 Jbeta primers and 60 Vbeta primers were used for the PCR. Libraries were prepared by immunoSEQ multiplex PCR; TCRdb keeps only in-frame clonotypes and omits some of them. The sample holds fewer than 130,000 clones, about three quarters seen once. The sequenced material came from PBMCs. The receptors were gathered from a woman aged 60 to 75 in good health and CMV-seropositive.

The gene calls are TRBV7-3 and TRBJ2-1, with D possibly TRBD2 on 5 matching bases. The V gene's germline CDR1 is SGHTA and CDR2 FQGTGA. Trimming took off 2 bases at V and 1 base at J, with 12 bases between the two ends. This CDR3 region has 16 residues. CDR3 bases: TGTGCCAGCAGCTTATACGGCGGACTGTCCTACAATGAGCAGTTCTTC. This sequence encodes CASSLYGGLSYNEQFF.

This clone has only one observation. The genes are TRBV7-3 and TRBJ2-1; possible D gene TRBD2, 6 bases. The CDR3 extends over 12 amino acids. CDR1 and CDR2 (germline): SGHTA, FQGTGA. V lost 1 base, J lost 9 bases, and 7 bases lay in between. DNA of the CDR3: TGTGCCAGCAGCTTAAGCGGGACTGAGCAGTTCTTC. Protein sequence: CASSLSGTEQFF. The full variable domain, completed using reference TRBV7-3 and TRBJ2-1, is GAGVSQTPSNKVTEKGKYVELRCDPISGHTALYWYRQSLGQGPEFLIYFQGTGAADDSGLPNDRFFAVRPEGSVSTLKIQRTERGDSAVYLCASSLSGTEQFFGPGTRLTVL.